These 6 T cell receptor beta chains originate from one sample sequenced in a study of blood T cell repertoires in COVID-19. Measured with immunoSEQ multiplex PCR; TCRdb has only the in-frame clones, and not every one. Here the sample spans about 180,000 clones, about 85% being singletons. Sequencing was carried out using peripheral blood. These receptor sequences come from a woman in her forties or fifties with COVID-19, enrolled during active disease.

The chain recombines TRBV3-1 (or the pseudogene TRBV3-2) with TRBJ1-2, with 7 positions matching TRBD1. The germline CDR1 and CDR2 sequences are LGHDT and YNNKEL (reference sequence). There are 14 residues in the CDR3. The V segment lost 3 bases and the J segment 7 bases; nucleotides outside the gene matches: 8. CDR3 sequence reads: CASSQGPGGGGYTF. As DNA, the CDR3 is TGTGCCAGCAGCCAGGGCCCAGGGGGTGGTGGCTACACCTTC.

This chain links TRBV12-2 with TRBJ2-1; the tabulated D call, TRBD2, remains unverified against the DNA. TRBV12-2 corresponds to a pseudogene. This CDR3 region has 20 residues. The CDR3 region has the DNA TGTGCAAGTCGCTTAGTACGGACTAGCGGGGGGCCGAGCTCCTACAATGAGCAGTTCTTC. Its protein is CASRLVRTSGGPSSYNEQFF.

This sequence joins TRBV19 and TRBJ2-2, with 8 bases identical to TRBD1. Losses at the gene ends were 2 bases for V and 4 bases for J; bases not matched to a gene: 18. The CDR3 spans 20 residues. The V gene's germline CDR1 is LNHDA and CDR2 SQIVND (reference sequence). In DNA form, the CDR3 reads TGTGCCAGTAGTATAACAACCGGTCGGGGAGGACAGGGTGGCACCGGGGAGCTGTTTTTT. Translation gives CASSITTGRGGQGGTGELFF.

V gene TRBV7-6 combines with J gene TRBJ2-7; no reliable D call. CDR1 is SGHVS and CDR2 is FNYEAQ in the germline V gene. The ends were cut back, 2 bases at V and 0 bases at J, with 14 bases in the middle. The CDR3 has 16 amino acids. The CDR3 DNA reads as TGTGCCAGCAGCTTATCCGGCAGGTCAAGCTCCTACGAGCAGTACTTC. This encodes CASSLSGRSSSYEQYF. The complete variable domain, with remaining parts taken from reference TRBV7-6 and TRBJ2-7, reads GAGVSQSPRYKVTKRGQDVALRCDPISGHVSLYWYRQALGQGPEFLTYFNYEAQQDKSGLPNDRFSAERPEGSISTLTIQRTEQRDSAMYRCASSLSGRSSSYEQYFGPGTRLTVT.

In this sample, this clone turned up a few times. The chain carries TRBV18 and TRBJ1-2; D gene uncertain. V was shortened by 5 bases and J by 6 bases, with 13 bases between the two germline ends. There are 13 residues in the CDR3. Germline V gene lookup returns CDR1 KGHSH and CDR2 LQKENI. This CDR3 is CASSYGLLDGYTF. Written as DNA, the CDR3 is TGTGCCAGCTCATACGGACTTTTGGATGGCTACACCTTC. The full variable domain, in which reference TRBV18 and TRBJ1-2 provide the parts outside the CDR3, is NAGVMQNPRHLVRRRGQEARLRCSPMKGHSHVYWYRQLPEEGLKFMVYLQKENIIDESGMPKERFSAEFPKEGPSILRIQQVVRGDSAAYFCASSYGLLDGYTFGSGTRLTVV.

This clone was seen just once. The V gene is TRBV4-2, the J gene TRBJ1-3; D is perhaps TRBD1 (5 bases). V lost 0 bases and J lost 4, with 10 bases in between. This CDR3 has 15 amino acids. CDR1 and CDR2 from the germline V gene are LGHNA and YNFKEQ. Here the CDR3 DNA reads TGTGCCAGCAGCCAAGAGAGGACAAGAGGAAACACCATATATTTT. Encoded protein: CASSQERTRGNTIYF.